This note documents a single TCR beta chain sequence. The protocol was immunoSEQ multiplex PCR, while the TCRdb copy is restricted to in-frame clones and leaves out a portion. This table holds fewer than 2,500 clones, 80% to 95% found once. This entry is derived from a study of T cell repertoires in ileal Crohn's disease. The V gene's germline CDR1 is SGHRS and CDR2 YFSETQ. This CDR3 is built from 12 residues. Trimming stripped 1 base from V and 2 bases from J, with 3 bases between. Sequencing was done on a sample of ileal tissue. The rearrangement links TRBV5-1 to TRBJ2-5; D call uncertain. The sequence was collected from an adult with Crohn's disease. As DNA, the CDR3 is TGCGCCAGCAGCTTGCGGCAAGAGACCCAGTACTTC. Residues: CASSLRQETQYF.